Below are 8 T cell receptor beta chains sequenced from a single sample in a study of Ad26.COV2.S vaccination and SARS-CoV-2 variants. The method was immunoSEQ multiplex PCR; TCRdb's version includes in-frame clones alone and lacks a portion of them. This sample carries about 350,000 clones, approximately 85% of them seen once, and the ten largest clones take 3.3%. Treatment given: 15 to 20 received Ad26.COV2.S at low or high dose, single or two shots; about 5 received placebo; per-sample allocation not given. Collection of the samples took place on day 63 after the first injection of vaccine or placebo. The material was peripheral blood, obtained in a trial of Ad26.COV2.S vaccine versus placebo. These receptors came from a person aged 18-65 years who received the Ad26.COV2.S COVID-19 vaccine or a placebo.

The CDR3 DNA is TGTGCCAGCAGCTTCGGGGGCGGGGGGGCTTCAGATACGCAGTATTTT. This translates into CASSFGGGGASDTQYF. This chain links TRBV7-9 with TRBJ2-3; 9 bases are shared with TRBD2. The CDR3 length is 16 residues. CDR1 and CDR2 (germline): SEHNR, FQNEAQ (reference sequence). Trimming at V came to 3 bases and at J to 4 bases, leaving 8 bases not matched to a gene.

The V gene is TRBV7-2, the J gene TRBJ2-1; D could derive from TRBD1 or TRBD2 (5 bases each). There are 15 residues in the CDR3. V lost 5 bases and J 5 bases, leaving 16 bases between the germline ends. Germline CDR1 reads SGHTA; CDR2 reads FQGNSA. CDR3 loop: CASSPREGKNNEQFF. The CDR3 region has the DNA TGTGCCAGCAGCCCCCGTGAGGGGAAAAACAATGAGCAGTTCTTC.

This clone has a single count. This sequence joins TRBV2 and TRBJ2-1, with TRBD2 as a possible D gene (5 bases). From germline, CDR1 is SNHLY and CDR2 FYNNEI. The CDR3 totals 15 residues. V shed 6 bases and J shed 7 bases, with 19 bases lying between them. CDR3 sequence: CASSVNGVGGNEQFF. The CDR3 DNA follows: TGTGCCAGCAGCGTAAACGGCGTCGGAGGAAATGAGCAGTTCTTC.

The chain uses TRBV2 and TRBJ1-2; maybe TRBD1 (6 bases). Germline CDR1 and CDR2: SNHLY and FYNNEI. V dropped 3 bases and J dropped 8 bases, with 10 bases sitting between them. The CDR3 sequence is 12 residues long. CDR3 DNA sequence: TGTGCCAGCAGTGACTGGGGGCTCGGCTACACCTTC. It encodes CASSDWGLGYTF.

The chain combines TRBV19 with TRBJ1-5; D is possibly TRBD1 (6 bases). The length of the CDR3 is 15 residues. Germline CDR1 LNHDA, CDR2 SQIVND (reference sequence). V was shortened by 9 bases and J by 2 bases, with 17 bases between the two germline ends. As DNA, the CDR3 is TGTGCCAGCGGGGGCCGGGGGTCTCGCAATCAGCCCCAGCATTTT. The encoded protein is CASGGRGSRNQPQHF.

V is TRBV5-1 and J is TRBJ2-3, with TRBD2 matching 11 bases. In germline, CDR1 is SGHRS, CDR2 YFSETQ. The CDR3 extends over 15 amino acids. V lost 4 bases and J lost 4; bases outside the gene matches: 5. The CDR3 loop reads CASSHGTSGSDTQYF. As DNA, the CDR3 is TGCGCCAGCAGCCACGGGACTAGCGGTTCAGATACGCAGTATTTT.

The chain carries TRBV9 and TRBJ1-6, with D perhaps TRBD1 (6 bases). The CDR3 is 13 residues long. The germline V gene encodes CDR1 SGDLS and CDR2 YYNGEE. V dropped 7 bases and J dropped 4 bases, with 9 bases sitting between them. The CDR3, as DNA: TGTGCCAGCTCCAGGGGTTATAATTCACCCCTCCACTTT. Its translation is CASSRGYNSPLHF.

This clone appeared a few times. The chain couples TRBV4-1 to TRBJ2-7; D unclear. Germline V lookup: CDR1 MGHRA, CDR2 YSYEKL. The CDR3 is 13 amino acids. With 1 base removed from V and 7 bases from J, the gap between germline ends came to 11 bases. The CDR3 nucleotides are TGCGCCAGCAGCCAAGTGATCCTCGGGGAGCAGTACTTC. It yields the protein CASSQVILGEQYF.